The next 22 T cell receptor beta chains were all read from a single sample in a study of T cell clonotyping in hematopoietic cell transplantation. The data were produced by immunoSEQ multiplex PCR, yet TCRdb's version contains in-frame clones alone and is incomplete. This table has around 10,000 clones, 92% appearing once. Time point of the sample: recipient sample about 28 days before transplant, after cytoreduction. The material sequenced was peripheral blood mononuclear cells, taken before stem cell transplant. These TCRs come from a middle-aged woman with acute myeloid leukemia. Some clones in this sample may be carry-over from other donors' samples.

The CDR3 reads CASSFWGGNTEAFF. DNA of the CDR3: TGTGCCAGCAGCTTCTGGGGGGGGAACACTGAAGCTTTCTTT. The chain uses TRBV11-2 and TRBJ1-1, with D possibly matching TRBD1 (5 bases). Germline assignment: CDR1 SGHAT and CDR2 FQNNGV. V was shortened by 3 bases and J by 1 base, with 9 bases between the two germline ends. This CDR3 is built from 14 residues.

The rearrangement uses TRBV10-3 and TRBJ2-1; D not resolved. The germline gives CDR1 ENHRY, CDR2 SYGVKD. V lost 4 bases and J lost 7, with 8 bases in between. The CDR3 totals 12 residues. The CDR3 DNA is TGTGCCATCAGTGTGGGTGGGAATGAGCAGTTCTTC. Its protein is CAISVGGNEQFF.

The chain uses TRBV7-8 and TRBJ1-5; D is unclear. In germline, CDR1 is SGHVS, CDR2 FQNEAQ. V dropped 0 bases and J dropped 8 bases, with 8 bases sitting between them. This CDR3 comprises 13 residues. CDR3 bases: TGTGCCAGCAGCTTAGCGGGATGGGAGCCCCAGCATTTT. This encodes CASSLAGWEPQHF. Looking up the rest from reference TRBV7-8 and TRBJ1-5 gives the full variable domain: GAGVSQSPRYKVAKRGQDVALRCDPISGHVSLFWYQQALGQGPEFLTYFQNEAQLDKSGLPSDRFFAERPEGSVSTLKIQRTQQEDSAVYLCASSLAGWEPQHFGDGTRLSIL.

This clone was detected only once. The rearrangement joins TRBV5-1 to TRBJ2-1, with D unresolved. Germline lookup yields CDR1 SGHRS and CDR2 YFSETQ. V was trimmed by 2 bases and J by 8 bases, leaving 17 bases between them. The CDR3 has 15 amino acids. For the CDR3, the DNA is TGCGCCAGCAGCTTAGACGGTATTAGTCCTGATGAGCAGTTCTTC. This gives the protein CASSLDGISPDEQFF.

This sequence joins TRBV14 and TRBJ2-4, with TRBD1 matching 8 bases. The V segment lost 4 bases and the J segment 6 bases; nucleotides outside the gene matches: 11. CDR1 and CDR2 from the germline V gene are SGHDN and FVKESK. The CDR3 is made up of 16 amino acids. The CDR3 DNA is TGTGCCAGCAGCCCAGGACAGGGTCGATATGGAAACATTCAGTACTTC. The encoded protein is CASSPGQGRYGNIQYF.

V and J are TRBV30 and TRBJ2-5, with 10 bases that match TRBD2. V was pared by 2 bases and J by 5 bases, with 8 bases of the junction left unmatched. Germline CDR1 reads GTSNPN; CDR2 reads SVGIG (reference sequence). The CDR3 sequence is 15 residues long. The CDR3 DNA reads as TGTGCCTGGAGTCGTCTAGCGGGAGTGGGTGAGACCCAGTACTTC. It encodes CAWSRLAGVGETQYF. Full variable domain (missing parts from reference TRBV30 and TRBJ2-5): SQTIHQWPATLVQPVGSPLSLECTVEGTSNPNLYWYRQAAGRGLQLLFYSVGIGQISSEVPQNLSASRPQDRQFILSSKKLLLSDSGFYLCAWSRLAGVGETQYFGPGTRLLVL.

The genes are TRBV19 and TRBJ1-4; perhaps TRBD1 as D (5 bases). The germline V and J ends were trimmed by 2 bases and 7 bases, with 17 bases remaining between them. Per the germline V gene, CDR1 is LNHDA and CDR2 is SQIVND (reference sequence). This CDR3 spans 16 amino acids. Here the CDR3 reads CASSISAGSIGEKLFF. For the CDR3, the DNA is TGTGCCAGTAGTATATCCGCAGGGTCTATAGGTGAAAAACTGTTTTTT.

This rearrangement joins TRBV27 to TRBJ1-2; TRBD1 agrees at 7 bases. The CDR3 length is 13 residues. V lost 6 bases and J lost 5; bases outside the gene matches: 6. Germline CDR1 MNHEY, CDR2 SMNVEV (reference sequence). The CDR3 DNA follows: TGTGCCAGCAGCAACCAGGGGGGATATGGCTACACCTTC. Translation gives CASSNQGGYGYTF.

This clone was seen only a few times. The gene calls are TRBV7-6 and TRBJ1-1; perhaps TRBD1 as D (6 bases). From germline, CDR1 is SGHVS and CDR2 FNYEAQ. Trimming removed 5 bases from V and 5 bases from J, with 12 bases in between. This CDR3 is built from 13 residues. The CDR3 sequence: CASSPLTGTEAFF. For the CDR3, the DNA is TGTGCCAGCAGCCCGTTAACAGGGACTGAAGCTTTCTTT.

This chain links TRBV30 with TRBJ2-7; a weak D match, TRBD1 (6 bases). Looked up from germline, CDR1 is GTSNPN and CDR2 is SVGIG (reference sequence). The CDR3 loop spans 11 amino acids. V lost 8 bases, J lost 2 bases, and 10 bases lay in between. The CDR3 coding sequence is TGTGCCCTATCAGGGGCCTACGAGCAGTACTTC. It yields the protein CALSGAYEQYF.

This chain uses TRBV9 with TRBJ1-3; TRBD1 is a possible D gene (6 bases). The CDR3 runs 17 residues. CDR1 and CDR2 (germline): SGDLS, YYNGEE. The V end lost 4 bases, the J end lost 0 bases, and 17 bases lay between the germline ends. CDR3 residues: CASSPITGQSSGNTIYF. For the CDR3, the DNA is TGTGCCAGCAGCCCAATAACGGGACAAAGCTCTGGAAACACCATATATTTT.

V and J are TRBV18 and TRBJ2-3; possibly TRBD2 for D (6 bases). V was clipped by 2 bases and J by 0 bases, with 12 bases between them. CDR3 length: 16 residues. CDR1 KGHSH and CDR2 LQKENI come from the germline V gene. The CDR3 reads CASSPRASGSTDTQYF. The CDR3 region has the DNA TGTGCCAGCTCACCAAGAGCGAGCGGGAGCACAGATACGCAGTATTTT.

The chain uses TRBV9 and TRBJ1-5, with D perhaps TRBD1 (6 bases). Trimming removed 2 bases at V and 4 bases at J, with 7 bases between. The CDR3 contains 13 residues. The V gene's germline CDR1 is SGDLS and CDR2 YYNGEE. CDR3 sequence: CASSVGQNQPQHF. The CDR3 region has the DNA TGTGCCAGCAGCGTCGGACAGAATCAGCCCCAGCATTTT.

The genes are TRBV2 and TRBJ1-1, with D unresolved. The germline CDR1 and CDR2 sequences are SNHLY and FYNNEI. Trimming pared 8 bases from V and 4 bases from J, leaving 14 bases between. The CDR3 sequence is 13 residues long. The CDR3 bases are TGTGCCAGCGTGGAGGGAATAACCACTGAAGCTTTCTTT. This gives the protein CASVEGITTEAFF.

This clone was seen just once. This chain connects TRBV9 to TRBJ2-3; D unclear. In germline, CDR1 is SGDLS, CDR2 YYNGEE. This CDR3 comprises 14 residues. Trimming took off 4 bases at V and 5 bases at J, with 14 bases between the two ends. Written as DNA, the CDR3 is TGTGCCAGCAGCTCCAATACCCCGGGAGATACGCAGTATTTT. Protein product: CASSSNTPGDTQYF.

The chain combines TRBV13 with TRBJ1-5; 8 bases are shared with TRBD1. Trimming at V came to 1 base and at J to 4 bases, leaving 9 bases not matched to a gene. The CDR3 runs 17 residues. Germline CDR1 reads PRHDT; CDR2 reads FYEKMQ (reference sequence). The CDR3 sequence is CASSLARRQGANQPQHF. CDR3 sequence (DNA): TGTGCCAGCAGCTTAGCCAGGCGGCAGGGGGCAAATCAGCCCCAGCATTTT.

V is TRBV4-2 and J is TRBJ2-5; tentative D call: TRBD2 (6 bases). The V and J ends lost 3 bases and 2 bases respectively, with 13 bases between them. The germline V gene encodes CDR1 LGHNA and CDR2 YNFKEQ. There are 15 residues in the CDR3. The CDR3, as DNA: TGTGCCAGCAGCCACGGACTATCAGGTCAAGAGACCCAGTACTTC. Protein product: CASSHGLSGQETQYF.

This clone was picked up one time. This rearrangement joins TRBV19 to TRBJ2-7; perhaps TRBD1 as D (5 bases). CDR1 LNHDA and CDR2 SQIVND come from the germline V gene (reference sequence). The CDR3 length is 15 residues. Deletions cut 2 bases from V and 3 bases from J, with 14 bases between. In DNA, the CDR3 is TGTGCCAGTAGTATAACGCGGCAGGGCTGCTACGAGCAGTACTTC. Translating it yields CASSITRQGCYEQYF.

The rearrangement links TRBV29-1 to TRBJ2-7; TRBD1 or TRBD2 may be the D gene (5 bases each). There are 12 residues in the CDR3. The germline gives CDR1 SQVTM, CDR2 ANQGSEA. The CDR3 nucleotides read TGCAGTGTTAACCGGGACCCCTACGAGCAGTACTTC. Translation: CSVNRDPYEQYF.

The V call is TRBV19, the J call TRBJ2-3; D may match TRBD1 or TRBD2 (6 bases each). In germline, CDR1 is LNHDA, CDR2 SQIVND (reference sequence). This CDR3 contains 17 residues. V was clipped by 0 bases and J by 1 base, with 14 bases between them. As DNA, the CDR3 is TGTGCCAGTAGTATAGATATCGGGGGCGGTGGCACAGATACGCAGTATTTT. Its translation: CASSIDIGGGGTDTQYF.

The chain employs TRBV5-1 and TRBJ2-3; a possible D gene is TRBD1 (6 bases). V dropped 2 bases and J dropped 5 bases, with 12 bases sitting between them. The CDR3 runs to 14 residues. Germline V CDR1 and CDR2: SGHRS, YFSETQ. The CDR3 sequence: CASSFGQTGDTQYF. CDR3 DNA: TGCGCCAGCAGCTTCGGACAGACGGGAGATACGCAGTATTTT.

The rearrangement links TRBV7-9 to TRBJ2-1; 11 nucleotides line up with TRBD1. Germline lookup yields CDR1 SEHNR and CDR2 FQNEAQ (reference sequence). The CDR3 sequence is 14 residues long. The V segment lost 3 bases and the J segment 8 bases; nucleotides outside the gene matches: 3. CDR3 in amino acids: CASSFRDRGDEQFF. The CDR3 region has the DNA TGTGCCAGCAGCTTCCGGGACAGGGGGGATGAGCAGTTCTTC.